Below are 29 T cell receptor beta chains sequenced from a single sample in a study of shared clonotypes between healthy human individuals. Only in-frame clones appear in the TCRdb table, and some are missing; sequencing was by immunoSEQ multiplex PCR. The sample includes approximately 500,000 clones, 70% to 80% of them seen just once. The sample consisted of PBMCs. These receptors originate from a woman in her thirties or forties in good health. Some clones in this sample may be carry-over from other donors' samples.

This clone was seen a few times. The chain has TRBV6-1 and TRBJ1-1; 7 nucleotides align to TRBD1. V shed 0 bases and J 11 bases; nucleotides not matched to a gene: 9. The germline gives CDR1 MNHNS, CDR2 SASEGT. This CDR3 is built from 14 residues. The CDR3, as DNA: TGTGCCAGCAGTGAAGCCCGATTGACAGGGTGGGCTTTCTTT. Protein product: CASSEARLTGWAFF.

This clone was seen repeatedly, ten times or more. This sequence joins TRBV11-2 and TRBJ2-7; possibly TRBD1 for D (6 bases). This CDR3 spans 15 amino acids. Germline loops: CDR1 SGHAT, CDR2 FQNNGV. Trimming cost V 5 bases and J 5 bases, with 19 bases left between them. The CDR3 DNA reads as TGTGCCAGCAGCCGAACAGGGCTTCCAGTGAACGAGCAGTACTTC. Translated: CASSRTGLPVNEQYF.

The chain employs TRBV18 and TRBJ2-2; D might be TRBD1 (6 bases). The CDR3 is 18 amino acids. Germline-derived CDR1 and CDR2 are KGHSH and LQKENI. Trimming took off 1 base at V and 0 bases at J, with 15 bases between the two ends. The CDR3 sequence: CASSPRRLGQANTGELFF. The CDR3 coding sequence is TGTGCCAGCTCACCACGTAGACTGGGACAAGCGAACACCGGGGAGCTGTTTTTT.

The chain combines TRBV29-1 with TRBJ2-1, with D possibly TRBD2 on 5 matching bases. CDR3 length equals 14 residues. Germline V gene lookup returns CDR1 SQVTM and CDR2 ANQGSEA. The ends were cut back, 4 bases at V and 4 bases at J, with 14 bases in the middle. In DNA, the CDR3 is TGCAGCGTTGGACGAGCGGTAAGGTACAATGAGCAGTTCTTC. Protein product: CSVGRAVRYNEQFF.

The V and J genes are TRBV5-1 and TRBJ2-1; 10 bases are shared with TRBD2. The CDR3 loop spans 16 amino acids. Trimming at V came to 6 bases and at J to 5 bases, leaving 11 bases not matched to a gene. From germline, CDR1 is SGHRS and CDR2 YFSETQ. CDR3 protein: CASTSGRAGAHNEQFF. CDR3 nucleotides: TGCGCCAGCACCAGCGGGAGGGCCGGGGCCCACAATGAGCAGTTCTTC. Drawing the rest from reference TRBV5-1 and TRBJ2-1, the complete variable domain is KAGVTQTPRYLIKTRGQQVTLSCSPISGHRSVSWYQQTPGQGLQFLFEYFSETQRNKGNFPGRFSGRQFSNSRSEMNVSTLELGDSALYLCASTSGRAGAHNEQFFGPGTRLTVL.

CDR3 amino acids: CASRGTGEASYEQYF. The CDR3 region has the DNA TGTGCCAGCAGAGGGACAGGGGAAGCGTCCTACGAGCAGTACTTC. The V and J genes are TRBV6-5 and TRBJ2-7, with 10 bases identical to TRBD1. The junction had 6 bases not matched to a gene; V was cut back by 6 bases and J by 1 base. CDR1 is MNHEY, CDR2 SVGAGI, per germline. The CDR3 covers 15 residues.

This chain links TRBV7-3 with TRBJ1-2; D unclear. Per the germline V gene, CDR1 is SGHTA and CDR2 is FQGTGA. This CDR3 comprises 14 residues. V shed 2 bases and J shed 4 bases, with 11 bases lying between them. In DNA form, the CDR3 reads TGTGCCAGCAGCTTATCCCCGGGTGGCTATGGCTACACCTTC. This translates into CASSLSPGGYGYTF.

The chain recombines TRBV15 with TRBJ2-7, with TRBD1 identical over 9 bases. CDR3 size: 15 residues. The junction had 5 bases not matched to a gene; V was cut back by 3 bases and J by 2 bases. Germline V gene sequence: CDR1 LNHNV, CDR2 YYDKDF (reference sequence). CDR3 bases: TGTGCCACCAGCAGGAGGGGACAGGGCCCCTACGAGCAGTACTTC. It translates to CATSRRGQGPYEQYF.

The V gene is TRBV2, the J gene TRBJ1-4, with TRBD1 matching 7 bases. J was trimmed by 6 bases and V by 6 bases; bases with no gene match: 7. Germline-derived CDR1 and CDR2 are SNHLY and FYNNEI. CDR3 length: 14 residues. The CDR3, as DNA: TGTGCCAGCAGGCCGGACAGGCGGCATGAAAAACTGTTTTTT. Translating it yields CASRPDRRHEKLFF.

This clone was counted a single time. J is TRBJ2-4 and V is TRBV7-6; D is perhaps TRBD2 (6 bases). Germline-derived CDR1 and CDR2 are SGHVS and FNYEAQ. This CDR3 spans 15 amino acids. Between the trimmed V and J ends, which lost 6 bases and 1 base, there was a span of 13 bases. CDR3 sequence: CASSGGREAKNIQYF. The CDR3 nucleotides are TGTGCCAGCAGTGGGGGGAGAGAGGCCAAAAACATTCAGTACTTC. Full variable domain (missing parts from reference TRBV7-6 and TRBJ2-4): GAGVSQSPRYKVTKRGQDVALRCDPISGHVSLYWYRQALGQGPEFLTYFNYEAQQDKSGLPNDRFSAERPEGSISTLTIQRTEQRDSAMYRCASSGGREAKNIQYFGAGTRLSVL.

This sequence joins TRBV2 and TRBJ1-2; possible D gene TRBD1, 5 bases. Germline loops: CDR1 SNHLY, CDR2 FYNNEI. The CDR3 loop spans 12 amino acids. The V end was cut by 5 bases, the J end by 8 bases, with 12 bases between. The CDR3 spells CASSWGSGGYTF. The CDR3 nucleotides read TGTGCCAGCAGTTGGGGCTCGGGGGGCTACACCTTC.

V gene TRBV4-1 combines with J gene TRBJ1-5, with 8 bases aligning to TRBD1. The CDR3 runs to 18 residues. Germline V gene data show CDR1 as MGHRA and CDR2 as YSYEKL. Losses at the gene ends were 1 base for V and 0 bases for J; bases not matched to a gene: 8. The CDR3 region has the DNA TGCGCCAGCAGCCAAGGGACAGGGAGAAGAGGTAGCAATCAGCCCCAGCATTTT. Translating it yields CASSQGTGRRGSNQPQHF.

The chain combines TRBV7-6 with TRBJ1-3; D unresolved. The CDR3 consists of 13 residues. Trimming stripped 1 base from V and 10 bases from J, with 11 bases between. The germline CDR1 and CDR2 sequences are SGHVS and FNYEAQ. The CDR3 region has the DNA TGTGCCAGCAGCTTAGACGTTCTGGAAACCATATATTTT. The encoded protein is CASSLDVLETIYF.

V usage is TRBV30 and J usage is TRBJ2-1; possibly TRBD1 or TRBD2 for D (5 bases each). The CDR3 has 15 amino acids. Trimming shortened V by 0 bases and J by 0 bases, and 9 bases separated the two germline ends. Germline CDR1 GTSNPN, CDR2 SVGIG (reference sequence). The CDR3 sequence: CAWSVRGASYNEQFF. Here the CDR3 DNA reads TGTGCCTGGAGTGTACGAGGGGCCTCCTACAATGAGCAGTTCTTC.

Only a few counts were recorded for this clone. The V and J genes are TRBV19 and TRBJ2-7, with D tentatively TRBD1 (6 bases). Germline V lookup: CDR1 LNHDA, CDR2 SQIVND (reference sequence). The V end was cut by 4 bases, the J end by 0 bases, with 13 bases between. The CDR3 is made up of 15 amino acids. This CDR3 is CASSTSGRGSYEQYF. In DNA, the CDR3 is TGTGCCAGTAGTACCTCGGGCAGGGGCTCCTACGAGCAGTACTTC.

This sequence joins TRBV5-1 and TRBJ2-2, with TRBD2 matching over 7 bases. CDR3 size: 16 residues. Germline CDR1 and CDR2: SGHRS and YFSETQ. V was clipped by 4 bases and J by 7 bases; unmatched bases: 13. The CDR3: CASSHSGGRSGGELFF. Here the CDR3 DNA reads TGCGCCAGCAGCCACAGTGGCGGGAGAAGTGGCGGGGAGCTGTTTTTT.

This chain uses TRBV27 with TRBJ2-1, with 7 bases fitting TRBD1. The CDR3 contains 12 residues. CDR1 and CDR2 (germline): MNHEY, SMNVEV (reference sequence). The V gene end was trimmed by 6 bases and the J gene end by 9 bases; junction bases not matched to a gene: 5. The CDR3 sequence: CASRTGWSEQFF. In nucleotides, the CDR3 is TGTGCCAGCAGGACAGGGTGGAGTGAGCAGTTCTTC.

This clone was observed a few times. The V call is TRBV18, the J call TRBJ1-1, with TRBD1 as a possible D gene (5 bases). V was shortened by 9 bases and J by 6 bases, with 17 bases between the two germline ends. Germline CDR1 and CDR2: KGHSH and LQKENI. The CDR3 length is 13 residues. The CDR3 DNA reads TGTGCCAGTCTTTTTTCAGGGTCCCCTGAAGCTTTCTTT. Translated, it gives CASLFSGSPEAFF.

The chain recombines TRBV18 with TRBJ2-1, with D possibly matching TRBD2 (6 bases). There are 18 residues in the CDR3. V lost 3 bases and J 0 bases, leaving 18 bases between the germline ends. Germline CDR1 KGHSH, CDR2 LQKENI. The CDR3 DNA sequence: TGTGCCAGCTCACCTTCGGTAGCGGCACCGAGCTCCTACAATGAGCAGTTCTTC. This gives the protein CASSPSVAAPSSYNEQFF.

The J gene is TRBJ2-1, the V gene TRBV7-3; D unresolved. V was trimmed by 1 base and J by 1 base, leaving 8 bases between them. CDR1 is SGHTA and CDR2 is FQGTGA in the germline V gene. The CDR3 runs to 15 residues. The CDR3 loop reads CASSLNGASYNEQFF. In DNA, the CDR3 is TGTGCCAGCAGCTTAAATGGCGCTTCCTACAATGAGCAGTTCTTC.

This clone has just a few counts. The J gene is TRBJ1-5, the V gene TRBV28; no definite D call. Trimming took 7 bases from V and 5 from J, leaving 9 bases between them. The germline V gene encodes CDR1 MDHEN and CDR2 SYDVKM. The CDR3 is 12 residues long. The CDR3 protein is CASNSVHQPQHF. CDR3 DNA sequence: TGTGCCAGCAATAGTGTGCATCAGCCCCAGCATTTT.

This chain connects TRBV6-5 to TRBJ2-3; D is ambiguous. V shed 6 bases and J shed 4 bases, with 11 bases lying between them. The CDR3 length is 13 residues. CDR1 is MNHEY, CDR2 SVGAGI, per germline. CDR3 nucleotide sequence: TGTGCCAGCAGAGGTCCGTGGGCAGATACGCAGTATTTT. The encoded protein is CASRGPWADTQYF.

The chain is built from TRBV11-2 and TRBJ2-7, with a possible D match to TRBD2 (6 bases). V was clipped by 7 bases and J by 0 bases, with 16 bases between them. The CDR3 runs 15 residues. Germline V gene data show CDR1 as SGHAT and CDR2 as FQNNGV. Here the CDR3 DNA reads TGTGCCAGCACCAAGACCCCGGGACTCTCCTACGAGCAGTACTTC. Protein product: CASTKTPGLSYEQYF. The variable domain in full, with the rest retrieved from reference TRBV11-2 and TRBJ2-7, is EAGVAQSPRYKIIEKRQSVAFWCNPISGHATLYWYQQILGQGPKLLIQFQNNGVVDDSQLPKDRFSAERLKGVDSTLKIQPAKLEDSAVYLCASTKTPGLSYEQYFGPGTRLTVT.

This clone came up a few times. The chain is built from TRBV7-3 and TRBJ2-5, with 8 bases fitting TRBD1. Trimming took 3 bases from V and 6 from J; bases not matched to a gene: 3. Germline V CDR1 and CDR2: SGHTA, FQGTGA. The CDR3 has 13 residues. The DNA of the CDR3 is TGTGCCAGCAGCTTCAGGGGGCAGCAGACCCAGTACTTC. It is translated as CASSFRGQQTQYF.

The chain couples TRBV9 to TRBJ1-2; D is perhaps TRBD1 (5 bases). Trimming removed 0 bases from V and 10 bases from J, with 13 bases in between. The CDR3 is made up of 13 amino acids. The germline gives CDR1 SGDLS, CDR2 YYNGEE. In DNA, the CDR3 is TGTGCCAGCAGCGTAGAGGAGGGGAGGCCCTACACCTTC. It yields the protein CASSVEEGRPYTF.

The chain couples TRBV5-1 to TRBJ2-5; 7 positions agree with TRBD2. V was clipped by 4 bases and J by 4 bases; unmatched bases: 13. The CDR3 runs to 16 residues. Germline V gene data show CDR1 as SGHRS and CDR2 as YFSETQ. The CDR3 loop reads CASSVLPAGDGETQYF. The CDR3 DNA reads TGCGCCAGCAGCGTCCTTCCTGCGGGAGACGGAGAGACCCAGTACTTC.

A remark on this clone: This likely reflects a read error, since a far larger clone is one base away. The chain carries TRBV9 and TRBJ1-1, with D hard to call. Per the germline V gene, CDR1 is SGDLS and CDR2 is YYNGEE. V lost 4 bases, J lost 0 bases, and 13 bases lay in between. CDR3 length equals 15 residues. The CDR3 is CASSPCPGLNTEAFF. DNA of the CDR3: TGTGCCAGCAGCCCTTGCCCCGGGCTGAACACTGAAGCTTTCTTT.

The V call is TRBV6-6, the J call TRBJ1-4, with TRBD1 identical over 11 bases. This CDR3 spans 16 amino acids. V shed 4 bases, J shed 7 bases, and the junction held 8 bases outside the gene matches. Germline V gives CDR1 MNHNY, CDR2 SVGAGI (reference sequence). DNA for the CDR3: TGTGCCAGCAGTTCGCCGTCCGGGACAGGGGGTGAAAAACTGTTTTTT. Residues: CASSSPSGTGGEKLFF.

V usage is TRBV5-8 and J usage is TRBJ2-3; weak D call: TRBD1 (5 bases). Per germline, CDR1 SGHTS and CDR2 YDEGEE. V was trimmed by 4 bases and J by 10 bases, leaving 10 bases between them. The CDR3 covers 11 residues. The CDR3 DNA sequence: TGTGCCAGCAGCAATATAGGGGCGCAGTATTTT. Translating gives CASSNIGAQYF. Using reference TRBV5-8 and TRBJ2-3 for the parts outside the CDR3, the full variable domain is EAGVTQSPTHLIKTRGQQATLRCSPISGHTSVYWYQQALGLGLQFLLWYDEGEERNRGNFPPRFSGRQFPNYSSELNVNALELEDSALYLCASSNIGAQYFGPGTRLTVL.